The 24 T cell receptor beta chains below come from one sample, sequenced in a study of cytomegalovirus exposure and HLA in healthy donors. The primer mix had 60 Vbeta and 13 Jbeta primers. TCRdb's copy holds only in-frame clones and misses some; the assay was immunoSEQ multiplex PCR. The repertoire holds 210,000 or so clones, with roughly four fifths as singletons. Sequences were obtained from PBMCs. The receptors were sampled from a woman aged 50 to 60 in good health and CMV-seropositive.

The V gene is TRBV5-1, the J gene TRBJ1-5; 8 positions agree with TRBD1. J was trimmed by 7 bases and V by 0 bases; bases with no gene match: 6. Germline lookup yields CDR1 SGHRS and CDR2 YFSETQ. There are 15 residues in the CDR3. In DNA form, the CDR3 reads TGCGCCAGCAGCTTGGGGACAGGGCCAGGGCAGCCCCAGCATTTT. Translating it yields CASSLGTGPGQPQHF. Supplemented by reference TRBV5-1 and TRBJ1-5, the full variable domain reads KAGVTQTPRYLIKTRGQQVTLSCSPISGHRSVSWYQQTPGQGLQFLFEYFSETQRNKGNFPGRFSGRQFSNSRSEMNVSTLELGDSALYLCASSLGTGPGQPQHFGDGTRLSIL.

The gene calls are TRBV19 and TRBJ1-2, with D hard to call. This CDR3 comprises 14 residues. In germline, CDR1 is LNHDA, CDR2 SQIVND (reference sequence). The V gene lost 3 bases and the J gene lost 2 bases, with 10 bases spanning the gap. CDR3 in amino acids: CASSIPGLNYGYTF. The CDR3 region has the DNA TGTGCCAGTAGTATCCCAGGCTTAAACTATGGCTACACCTTC.

This chain joins TRBV6-5 and TRBJ1-5; D remains unclear. The CDR3 spans 13 residues. CDR1 MNHEY and CDR2 SVGAGI come from the germline V gene. Deletions cut 6 bases from V and 3 bases from J, with 9 bases between. CDR3 sequence (DNA): TGTGCCAGCAGACAGTTAGTCAATCAGCCCCAGCATTTT. It codes for CASRQLVNQPQHF.

The table lists this clone with a count of one. The chain recombines TRBV10-3 with TRBJ1-2; no clear D gene. CDR3 length: 12 residues. V shed 5 bases and J shed 3 bases, with 7 bases lying between them. Per germline, CDR1 ENHRY and CDR2 SYGVKD. The CDR3 sequence is CAISPEDYGYTF. In DNA form, the CDR3 reads TGTGCCATCAGTCCGGAGGACTATGGCTACACCTTC.

The chain couples TRBV5-1 to TRBJ1-2, with D unresolved. Germline V gene lookup returns CDR1 SGHRS and CDR2 YFSETQ. Trimming removed 2 bases at V and 8 bases at J, with 13 bases between. The CDR3 has 13 amino acids. The CDR3 sequence is CASSFGGSYGYTF. The CDR3, as DNA: TGCGCCAGCAGCTTTGGCGGTTCTTACGGCTACACCTTC.

This clone was recorded a few times. The chain joins TRBV15 to TRBJ1-6; the D gene is possibly TRBD1 (5 bases). V dropped 0 bases and J dropped 9 bases, with 15 bases sitting between them. Per the germline V gene, CDR1 is LNHNV and CDR2 is YYDKDF (reference sequence). The CDR3 contains 16 residues. The CDR3 nucleotides read TGTGCCACCAGCAGAGAACTTGGGGGGTTGGCTTCACCCCTCCACTTT. This gives the protein CATSRELGGLASPLHF.

There are a few counts of this clone. CDR3 protein: CATSREQGNSPLHF. As DNA, the CDR3 is TGTGCCACCAGCAGAGAGCAGGGAAATTCACCCCTCCACTTT. The chain couples TRBV15 to TRBJ1-6, with D perhaps matching TRBD1 (5 bases). Germline V gene lookup returns CDR1 LNHNV and CDR2 YYDKDF (reference sequence). V lost 0 bases to trimming and J lost 7 bases, with 7 bases between them. The CDR3 covers 14 residues.

The J gene is TRBJ1-6, the V gene TRBV6-5; TRBD1 might be the D (5 bases). The V and J ends lost 5 bases and 10 bases respectively, with 15 bases between them. The CDR3 has 14 residues. Per the germline V gene, CDR1 is MNHEY and CDR2 is SVGAGI. The CDR3 here is CASSPQGVDSPLHF. The CDR3 DNA reads TGTGCCAGCAGTCCCCAGGGTGTTGACTCACCCCTCCACTTT.

With regard to this clone: A read error may produce the germline difference seen at one junction end. The genes are TRBV7-9 and TRBJ1-2; the D is unclear. Germline values: CDR1 SEHNR, CDR2 FQNEAQ (reference sequence). This CDR3 has 19 residues. The CDR3 nucleotides read TGTTCCAGCAGCTTAGTTTGGGCCGCAGCAATAGAAACCGTCTATGGCTACACCTTC. It is translated as CSSSLVWAAAIETVYGYTF.

About this clone: Other nucleotide sequences from this sample produce the same CDR3. This rearrangement joins TRBV7-8 to TRBJ1-3; D perhaps matches TRBD1 (6 bases). The germline CDR1 and CDR2 sequences are SGHVS and FQNEAQ. The ends were cut back, 6 bases at V and 4 bases at J, with 16 bases in the middle. The CDR3 has 15 residues. The CDR3 spells CASRPTGWSGNTIYF. The CDR3 DNA sequence: TGTGCCAGCAGACCGACAGGTTGGTCAGGAAACACCATATATTTT. Full variable domain (rest looked up from reference TRBV7-8 and TRBJ1-3): GAGVSQSPRYKVAKRGQDVALRCDPISGHVSLFWYQQALGQGPEFLTYFQNEAQLDKSGLPSDRFFAERPEGSVSTLKIQRTQQEDSAVYLCASRPTGWSGNTIYFGEGSWLTVV.

This sequence joins TRBV7-2 and TRBJ1-3; no firm D call. Germline V lookup: CDR1 SGHTA, CDR2 FQGNSA. Trimming pared 2 bases from V and 4 bases from J, leaving 6 bases between. The CDR3 totals 13 residues. The CDR3 DNA reads TGTGCCAGCAGCTTAAACACCGGAAACACCATATATTTT. Translated: CASSLNTGNTIYF.

The J gene is TRBJ2-1, the V gene TRBV6-1; 10 nucleotides align to TRBD2. V was pared by 4 bases and J by 6 bases, with 3 bases of the junction left unmatched. CDR1 is MNHNS and CDR2 is SASEGT in the germline V gene. CDR3 size: 14 residues. CDR3 amino acids: CASSGQRGGNEQFF. CDR3 sequence (DNA): TGTGCCAGCAGTGGACAGCGGGGGGGCAATGAGCAGTTCTTC.

The rearrangement links TRBV6-1 to TRBJ2-7, with 7 bases aligning to TRBD1. Germline V gives CDR1 MNHNS, CDR2 SASEGT. The CDR3 runs 15 residues. V shed 2 bases and J 0 bases; nucleotides not matched to a gene: 4. CDR3 sequence: CASSERQGRSYEQYF. As DNA, the CDR3 is TGTGCCAGCAGTGAAAGACAGGGCCGCTCCTACGAGCAGTACTTC.

This clone was seen a handful of times. The V and J genes are TRBV6-5 and TRBJ2-7; maybe TRBD1 (6 bases). The CDR3 is made up of 14 amino acids. The V and J ends lost 2 bases and 0 bases respectively, with 8 bases between them. CDR1 is MNHEY, CDR2 SVGAGI, per germline. The CDR3: CASSYVQGSYEQYF. The CDR3 region has the DNA TGTGCCAGCAGTTACGTACAGGGCTCCTACGAGCAGTACTTC.

The chain has TRBV5-1 and TRBJ2-3, with D unresolved. The V gene's germline CDR1 is SGHRS and CDR2 YFSETQ. V lost 1 base to trimming and J lost 2 bases, with 11 bases between them. This CDR3 comprises 15 residues. DNA of the CDR3: TGCGCCAGCAGCTTGCTCATCGGTTCCACAGATACGCAGTATTTT. Translated, it gives CASSLLIGSTDTQYF.

The chain combines TRBV5-6 with TRBJ2-7; 8 positions agree with TRBD1. CDR3 length: 15 amino acids. The V gene end was trimmed by 4 bases and the J gene end by 4 bases; junction bases not matched to a gene: 10. In germline, CDR1 is SGHDT, CDR2 YYEEEE. The CDR3 region is CASSSPDRGTYEQYF. DNA of the CDR3: TGTGCCAGCAGCAGCCCTGACAGGGGTACATACGAGCAGTACTTC.

This clone has a single count. The chain links TRBV7-9 to TRBJ1-2, with TRBD1 identical over 9 bases. J gave up 3 bases and V 4 bases, and 3 bases lay outside the gene matches. The CDR3 consists of 14 residues. Germline loops: CDR1 SEHNR, CDR2 FQNEAQ (reference sequence). CDR3 sequence: CASSSTGGDYGYTF. The CDR3 bases are TGTGCCAGCAGCTCCACAGGGGGCGACTATGGCTACACCTTC.

The CDR3 region has the DNA TGTGCCAGTACCTACAGGGGGACGGGCAATCAGCCCCAGCATTTT. It translates to CASTYRGTGNQPQHF. This chain links TRBV19 with TRBJ1-5, with TRBD1 identical over 8 bases. CDR1 is LNHDA and CDR2 is SQIVND in the germline V gene (reference sequence). Trimming took 7 bases from V and 2 from J; bases not matched to a gene: 7. CDR3 length: 15 amino acids.

This clone was seen only once. The CDR3 bases are TGTGCCAGCAGCTTCTACAGGGGGAGGGAGCAGTACTTC. This gives the protein CASSFYRGREQYF. The gene calls are TRBV5-4 and TRBJ2-5; a weak D match, TRBD1 (8 bases). The CDR3 consists of 13 residues. Trimming cost V 2 bases and J 11 bases, with 16 bases left between them. CDR1 and CDR2 (germline): SGHNT, YYREEE (reference sequence). Looking up the rest from reference TRBV5-4 and TRBJ2-5 gives the full variable domain: ETGVTQSPTHLIKTRGQQVTLRCSSQSGHNTVSWYQQALGQGPQFIFQYYREEENGRGNFPPRFSGLQFPNYSSELNVNALELDDSALYLCASSFYRGREQYFGPGTRLLVL.

This clone was counted a few times. The chain joins TRBV14 to TRBJ1-1; the match to TRBD1 covers 11 bases. Germline V gives CDR1 SGHDN, CDR2 FVKESK. This CDR3 comprises 15 residues. V lost 6 bases to trimming and J lost 2 bases; unmatched junction nucleotides: 5. Here the CDR3 reads CASSRTGGPNTEAFF. In nucleotides, the CDR3 is TGTGCCAGCAGTCGGACAGGGGGCCCAAACACTGAAGCTTTCTTT.

The rearrangement joins TRBV9 to TRBJ1-3; D unresolved. V was pared by 0 bases and J by 4 bases, with 8 bases between. The germline gives CDR1 SGDLS, CDR2 YYNGEE. The length of the CDR3 is 14 residues. CDR3: CASSVVSEGNTIYF. The CDR3 DNA is TGTGCCAGCAGCGTAGTCTCTGAGGGAAACACCATATATTTT.

CDR3 region: CASSYLAGSSYNEQFF. Here the CDR3 DNA reads TGTGCCAGCAGTTATTTAGCGGGGTCCTCCTACAATGAGCAGTTCTTC. J is TRBJ2-1 and V is TRBV6-5, with 8 nucleotides matching TRBD2. This CDR3 spans 16 amino acids. CDR1 is MNHEY and CDR2 is SVGAGI in the germline V gene. Losses at the gene ends were 3 bases for V and 0 bases for J; bases not matched to a gene: 4.

The V gene is TRBV4-1, the J gene TRBJ1-2; TRBD1 matches 11 bases. Germline CDR1 is MGHRA and CDR2 is YSYEKL. The CDR3 consists of 15 residues. The J segment lost 4 bases and the V segment lost 1 base, leaving 2 bases of the junction unmatched. The CDR3, as DNA: TGCGCCAGCAGCCAAGGGGACAGGGGGTTCTATGGCTACACCTTC. Amino acid sequence: CASSQGDRGFYGYTF.

This chain uses TRBV7-9 with TRBJ1-5; D is unresolved. The CDR3 extends over 13 amino acids. Germline CDR1 is SEHNR and CDR2 is FQNEAQ (reference sequence). V was shortened by 4 bases and J by 2 bases, with 6 bases between the two germline ends. CDR3 DNA: TGTGCCAGCAGCTGGTCGGGCAATCAGCCCCAGCATTTT. Translated: CASSWSGNQPQHF.